A single sample gave rise to the 21 T cell receptor beta chains below, sequenced in a study of blood T cell repertoires in COVID-19. TCRdb's table, derived via immunoSEQ multiplex PCR, lists solely in-frame clones and lacks some. The repertoire holds 250,000 to 400,000 clones, with under 90% as singletons. Material: PBMCs or T cells enriched from blood (not recorded which). These receptors all come from a man aged 55-75 years who had recovered from COVID-19.

CDR3 sequence (DNA): TGTGCCAGCAGTTTGAGTCGAGAGGGTGAAAAACTGTTTTTT. This translates into CASSLSREGEKLFF. V gene TRBV28 combines with J gene TRBJ1-4; D gene ambiguous. The V end lost 3 bases, the J end lost 7 bases, and 12 bases lay between the germline ends. Germline V gene lookup returns CDR1 MDHEN and CDR2 SYDVKM. This CDR3 comprises 14 residues.

The V call is TRBV25-1, the J call TRBJ1-4; a weak D match, TRBD1 (6 bases). The CDR3 runs 17 residues. The ends were cut back, 1 base at V and 0 bases at J, with 12 bases in the middle. Germline V lookup: CDR1 MGHDK, CDR2 SYGVNS. The CDR3 DNA reads as TGTGCCAGCAGTGAATCTTTCGACAGGACAACTAATGAAAAACTGTTTTTT. Encoded protein: CASSESFDRTTNEKLFF.

This chain joins TRBV5-1 and TRBJ2-1; no reliable D call. CDR1 and CDR2 (germline): SGHRS, YFSETQ. V lost 0 bases to trimming and J lost 8 bases, with 6 bases between them. The CDR3 consists of 12 residues. The CDR3 coding sequence is TGCGCCAGCAGCTTGGTGCAGGATGAGCAGTTCTTC. It specifies CASSLVQDEQFF.

The chain couples TRBV7-9 to TRBJ2-7; the D gene is possibly TRBD1 (5 bases). Per germline, CDR1 SEHNR and CDR2 FQNEAQ (reference sequence). V lost 6 bases to trimming and J lost 2 bases, with 11 bases between them. The CDR3 is 13 amino acids. CDR3 DNA sequence: TGTGCCAGCAGGGGGCCCGAACCCTACGAGCAGTACTTC. This codes for CASRGPEPYEQYF. The full variable domain, in which reference TRBV7-9 and TRBJ2-7 provide the parts outside the CDR3, is DTGVSQNPRHKITKRGQNVTFRCDPISEHNRLYWYRQTLGQGPEFLTYFQNEAQLEKSRLLSDRFSAERPKGSFSTLEIQRTEQGDSAMYLCASRGPEPYEQYFGPGTRLTVT.

The rearrangement joins TRBV24-1 to TRBJ2-2; 7 bases are a match to TRBD2. CDR3 size: 16 residues. Germline loops: CDR1 KGHDR, CDR2 SFDVKD. V gave up 7 bases and J gave up 1 base; unmatched junction bases: 8. CDR3 loop: CATSHTTSENTGELFF. The CDR3 bases are TGTGCCACCAGCCATACTACTAGCGAGAACACCGGGGAGCTGTTTTTT.

This rearrangement joins TRBV7-9 to TRBJ1-4; no firm D call. The CDR3 length is 11 residues. Germline values: CDR1 SEHNR, CDR2 FQNEAQ (reference sequence). Trimming removed 4 bases from V and 8 bases from J, with 5 bases in between. The CDR3 loop is CASSWREKLFF. Here the CDR3 DNA reads TGTGCCAGCAGCTGGCGGGAAAAACTGTTTTTT. Drawing the rest from reference TRBV7-9 and TRBJ1-4, the complete variable domain is DTGVSQNPRHKITKRGQNVTFRCDPISEHNRLYWYRQTLGQGPEFLTYFQNEAQLEKSRLLSDRFSAERPKGSFSTLEIQRTEQGDSAMYLCASSWREKLFFGSGTQLSVL.

This sequence joins TRBV9 and TRBJ1-3; D might be TRBD1 (5 bases). V lost 2 bases, J lost 2 bases, and 11 bases lay in between. The CDR3 length is 15 residues. Germline V lookup: CDR1 SGDLS, CDR2 YYNGEE. The CDR3 spells CASSVSDSPGNTIYF. The CDR3 coding sequence is TGTGCCAGCAGCGTTTCAGACAGTCCTGGAAACACCATATATTTT.

The chain recombines TRBV2 with TRBJ2-7; 10 positions match TRBD2. V lost 8 bases to trimming and J lost 1 base; unmatched junction nucleotides: 8. The CDR3 is 15 amino acids. The germline CDR1 and CDR2 sequences are SNHLY and FYNNEI. The CDR3 bases are TGTGCCAGCGCCAGACTAGCGGGCCTGTCCTACGAGCAGTACTTC. Its protein product is CASARLAGLSYEQYF.

The chain employs TRBV7-9 and TRBJ2-7; tentatively, D is TRBD1 (6 bases). Germline assignment: CDR1 SEHNR and CDR2 FQNEAQ (reference sequence). Trimming pared 4 bases from V and 1 base from J, leaving 11 bases between. This CDR3 spans 14 amino acids. CDR3 coding DNA: TGTGCCAGCAGCTCTAGACAGGCGTCCTACGAGCAGTACTTC. It specifies CASSSRQASYEQYF.

This chain links TRBV28 with TRBJ1-4, with D tentatively TRBD1 (6 bases). V gave up 6 bases and J gave up 7 bases, with 15 bases separating them. Germline-derived CDR1 and CDR2 are MDHEN and SYDVKM. This CDR3 is built from 14 residues. CDR3 DNA sequence: TGTGCCAGCAGCCTGGGGGGGCGGGGTGAAAAACTGTTTTTT. This encodes CASSLGGRGEKLFF.

This rearrangement joins TRBV28 to TRBJ2-3, with TRBD1 identical over 7 bases. Germline V gene lookup returns CDR1 MDHEN and CDR2 SYDVKM. Germline trimming cut 5 bases from V and 1 base from J; bases unmatched to any gene: 6. The CDR3 covers 15 residues. This CDR3 is CASSPPGTGTDTQYF. The CDR3 DNA is TGTGCCAGCAGTCCACCCGGGACAGGCACAGATACGCAGTATTTT.

The V call is TRBV6-1, the J call TRBJ2-5, with 8 bases that match TRBD1. In germline, CDR1 is MNHNS, CDR2 SASEGT. J gave up 4 bases and V 3 bases, and 1 base lay outside the gene matches. This CDR3 spans 13 amino acids. The CDR3 sequence is CASSDRGRETQYF. For the CDR3, the DNA is TGTGCCAGCAGTGACAGGGGGCGAGAGACCCAGTACTTC.

This clone was observed a few times. This sequence joins TRBV10-3 and TRBJ1-4; no firm D call. Germline CDR1 and CDR2: ENHRY and SYGVKD. There are 14 residues in the CDR3. The ends were cut back, 3 bases at V and 12 bases at J, with 17 bases in the middle. CDR3 loop: CAISERGGPDELFF. The CDR3, as DNA: TGTGCCATCAGTGAACGAGGTGGCCCCGACGAACTGTTTTTT.

The chain recombines TRBV18 with TRBJ1-6; TRBD1 agrees at 8 bases. Germline CDR1 reads KGHSH; CDR2 reads LQKENI. The CDR3 spans 15 residues. J lost 5 bases, V lost 2 bases, and 2 bases had no gene match. In nucleotides, the CDR3 is TGTGCCAGCTCACCAGGACAGGGTGATAATTCACCCCTCCACTTT. This encodes CASSPGQGDNSPLHF.

The V and J genes are TRBV2 and TRBJ1-5; no clear D gene. The CDR3 is made up of 15 amino acids. Germline CDR1 SNHLY, CDR2 FYNNEI. The V and J ends lost 5 bases and 0 bases respectively, with 11 bases between them. CDR3 amino acids: CASSISTPSNQPQHF. The CDR3 DNA follows: TGTGCCAGCAGTATTAGTACCCCTAGCAATCAGCCCCAGCATTTT.

J is TRBJ1-6 and V is TRBV15; possibly TRBD1 for D (6 bases). Germline CDR1 and CDR2: LNHNV and YYDKDF (reference sequence). V was clipped by 2 bases and J by 9 bases, with 17 bases between them. The CDR3 contains 16 residues. The CDR3 here is CATSRQGQTVPSPLHF. CDR3 in DNA: TGTGCCACCAGCAGACAAGGACAGACGGTCCCTTCACCCCTCCACTTT. Supplemented by reference TRBV15 and TRBJ1-6, the full variable domain reads DAMVIQNPRYQVTQFGKPVTLSCSQTLNHNVMYWYQQKSSQAPKLLFHYYDKDFNNEADTPDNFQSRRPNTSFCFLDIRSPGLGDTAMYLCATSRQGQTVPSPLHFGNGTRLTVT.

The rearrangement uses TRBV24-1 and TRBJ1-5, with TRBD1 matching 7 bases. CDR3 length: 13 residues. Germline CDR1 is KGHDR and CDR2 is SFDVKD. The junction had 3 bases not matched to a gene; V was cut back by 7 bases and J by 4 bases. In DNA, the CDR3 is TGTGCCACCAGCCAACAGGGGAATCAGCCCCAGCATTTT. Its translation is CATSQQGNQPQHF.

This sequence joins TRBV4-1 and TRBJ2-7; 9 positions match TRBD2. The ends lost 4 bases at V and 2 bases at J; junction bases unmatched: 6. The CDR3 has 15 residues. Germline assignment: CDR1 MGHRA and CDR2 YSYEKL. The CDR3 loop reads CASSRVSGRTYEQYF. The DNA for the CDR3 is TGCGCCAGCAGCCGGGTTAGCGGGAGAACCTACGAGCAGTACTTC.

The genes are TRBV7-2 and TRBJ1-5, with 7 bases lining up with TRBD1. Germline CDR1 reads SGHTA; CDR2 reads FQGNSA. With V trimmed by 5 bases and J by 3 bases, 4 bases remained unmatched. This CDR3 spans 14 amino acids. The CDR3 DNA follows: TGTGCCAGCAGCGCACAGGGGCTCAATCAGCCCCAGCATTTT. Protein product: CASSAQGLNQPQHF.

The CDR3 DNA is TGTGCCAGCAGCCTCGGACATATTAAGGATACGCAGTATTTT. Protein product: CASSLGHIKDTQYF. The chain uses TRBV3-1 (or the pseudogene TRBV3-2) and TRBJ2-3; D might be TRBD1 (5 bases). Germline-derived CDR1 and CDR2 are LGHDT and YNNKEL (reference sequence). V was cut by 4 bases and J by 6 bases, with 14 bases left in between. This CDR3 is 14 amino acids long.

This chain connects TRBV7-9 to TRBJ2-1; 8 bases align to TRBD2. Unmatched junction bases numbered 8, after V lost 5 bases and J lost 5 bases. The V gene's germline CDR1 is SEHNR and CDR2 FQNEAQ (reference sequence). CDR3 length: 15 residues. CDR3 sequence reads: CASSPPGTRDNEQFF. The CDR3 bases are TGTGCCAGCAGCCCACCCGGGACTAGAGACAATGAGCAGTTCTTC.